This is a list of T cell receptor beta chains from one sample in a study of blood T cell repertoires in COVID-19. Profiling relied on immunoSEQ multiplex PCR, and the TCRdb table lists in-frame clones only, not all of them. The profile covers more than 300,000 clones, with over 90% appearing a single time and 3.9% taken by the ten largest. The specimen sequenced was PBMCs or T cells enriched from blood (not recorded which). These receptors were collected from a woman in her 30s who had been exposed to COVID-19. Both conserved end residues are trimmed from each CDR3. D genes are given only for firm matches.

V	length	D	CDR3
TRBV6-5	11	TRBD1	ASQRQGRGGYT
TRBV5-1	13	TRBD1	ASSSPGQALTEAF
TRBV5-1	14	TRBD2	ASTALGLAGEETQY
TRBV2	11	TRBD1	ASSEQGVEKLF
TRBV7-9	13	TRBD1	ASSLGTGARTEAF
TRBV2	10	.	ASSTGFYEQY
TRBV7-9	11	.	ASSFGGTGELF
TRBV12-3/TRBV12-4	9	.	ASSRSHTIY
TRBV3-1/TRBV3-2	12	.	ASSQDLARETQY
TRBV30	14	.	AWSVGLSGGGETQY
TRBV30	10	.	AWRTGTLEAF
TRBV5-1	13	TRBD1	ASSFMDTGDNEQF
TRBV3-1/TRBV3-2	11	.	ASSRQGISGYT
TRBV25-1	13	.	ASSEVVGSGNTIY
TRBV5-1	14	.	ASSLNGNSKYNEQF
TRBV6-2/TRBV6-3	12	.	ASSLALSHYGYT
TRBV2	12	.	ASNPTGPTYEQY
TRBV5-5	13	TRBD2	ASSFGVTSEHEQF
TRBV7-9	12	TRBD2	ASSYSGVVYEQY
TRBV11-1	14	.	ASSIQGTIPNEKLF
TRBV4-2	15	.	ASSQDLKGRKSYEQY
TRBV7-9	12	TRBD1	AADARQGYYGYT
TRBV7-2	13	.	ASSLVSVGGHTIY
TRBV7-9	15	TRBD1	ASSLTGGRSRSYEQY
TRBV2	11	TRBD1	ASSKTGNYGYT
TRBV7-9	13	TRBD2	ASSGTSYGTDTQY
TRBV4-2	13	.	ASSQAQITNYGYT
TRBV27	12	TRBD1	ASRWDRMNTEAF
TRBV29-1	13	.	SVAPPGGRFTEAF
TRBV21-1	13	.	ASSKDNRVNEKLF
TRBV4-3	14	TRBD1	ASRRDRAQSNYGYT
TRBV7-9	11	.	ASSMQGAETQY
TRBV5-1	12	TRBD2	ASSPGGNTDTQY
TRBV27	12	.	ASSFAPGGTEAF
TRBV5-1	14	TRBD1	ASSPLDRSSYNEQF
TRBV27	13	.	ASSSPPRGNTEAF
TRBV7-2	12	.	ASSPREEAYGYT
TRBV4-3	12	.	ASSPGTSSYEQY
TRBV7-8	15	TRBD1	ASSAGQGPSSGNTIY
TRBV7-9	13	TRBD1	ASSFSWTGLYGYT
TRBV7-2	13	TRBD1	ASSPDRISNQPQH
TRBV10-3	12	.	AISPARGGETQY